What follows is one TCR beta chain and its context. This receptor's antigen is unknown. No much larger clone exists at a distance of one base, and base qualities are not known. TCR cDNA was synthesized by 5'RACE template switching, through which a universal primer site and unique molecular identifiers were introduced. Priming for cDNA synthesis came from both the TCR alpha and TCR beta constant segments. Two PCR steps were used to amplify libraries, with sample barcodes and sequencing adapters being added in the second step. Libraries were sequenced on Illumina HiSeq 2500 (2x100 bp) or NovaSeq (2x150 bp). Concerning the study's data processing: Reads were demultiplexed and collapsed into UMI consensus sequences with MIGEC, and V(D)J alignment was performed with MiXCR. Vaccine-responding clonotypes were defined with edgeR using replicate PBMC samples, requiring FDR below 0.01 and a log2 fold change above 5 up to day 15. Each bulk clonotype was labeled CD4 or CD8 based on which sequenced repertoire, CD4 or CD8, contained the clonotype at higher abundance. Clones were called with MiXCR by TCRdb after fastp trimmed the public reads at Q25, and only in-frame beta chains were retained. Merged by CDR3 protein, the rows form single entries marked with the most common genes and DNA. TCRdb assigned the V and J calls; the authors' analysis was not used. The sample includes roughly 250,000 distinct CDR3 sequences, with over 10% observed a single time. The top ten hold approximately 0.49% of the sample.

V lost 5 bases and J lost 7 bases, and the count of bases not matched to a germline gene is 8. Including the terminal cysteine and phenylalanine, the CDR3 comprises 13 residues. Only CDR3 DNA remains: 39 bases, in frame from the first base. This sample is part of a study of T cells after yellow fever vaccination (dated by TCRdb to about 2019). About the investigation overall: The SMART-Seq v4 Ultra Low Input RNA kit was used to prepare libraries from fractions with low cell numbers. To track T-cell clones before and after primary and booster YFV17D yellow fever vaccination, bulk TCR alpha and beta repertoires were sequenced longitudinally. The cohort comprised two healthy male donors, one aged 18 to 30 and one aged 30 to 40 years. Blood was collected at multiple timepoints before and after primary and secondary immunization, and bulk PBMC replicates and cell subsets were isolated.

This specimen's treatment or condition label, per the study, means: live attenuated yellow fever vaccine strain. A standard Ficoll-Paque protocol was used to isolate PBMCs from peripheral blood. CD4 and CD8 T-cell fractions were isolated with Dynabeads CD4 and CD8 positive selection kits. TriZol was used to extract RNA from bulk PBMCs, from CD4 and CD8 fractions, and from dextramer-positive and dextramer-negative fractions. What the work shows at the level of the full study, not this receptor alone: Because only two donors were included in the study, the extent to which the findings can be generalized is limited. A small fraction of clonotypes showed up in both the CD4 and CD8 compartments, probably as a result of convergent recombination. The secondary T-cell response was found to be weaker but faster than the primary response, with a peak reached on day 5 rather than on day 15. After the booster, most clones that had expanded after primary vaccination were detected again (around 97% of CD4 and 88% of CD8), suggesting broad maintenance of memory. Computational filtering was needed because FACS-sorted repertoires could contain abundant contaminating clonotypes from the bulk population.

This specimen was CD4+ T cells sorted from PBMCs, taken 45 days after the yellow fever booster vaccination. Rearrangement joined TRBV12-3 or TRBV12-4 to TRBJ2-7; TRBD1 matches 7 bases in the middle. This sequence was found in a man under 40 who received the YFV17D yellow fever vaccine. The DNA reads TGTGCCAGCAGTCCTAAGACAGGGCGGGAGCAGTACTTC. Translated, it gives CASSPKTGREQYF.